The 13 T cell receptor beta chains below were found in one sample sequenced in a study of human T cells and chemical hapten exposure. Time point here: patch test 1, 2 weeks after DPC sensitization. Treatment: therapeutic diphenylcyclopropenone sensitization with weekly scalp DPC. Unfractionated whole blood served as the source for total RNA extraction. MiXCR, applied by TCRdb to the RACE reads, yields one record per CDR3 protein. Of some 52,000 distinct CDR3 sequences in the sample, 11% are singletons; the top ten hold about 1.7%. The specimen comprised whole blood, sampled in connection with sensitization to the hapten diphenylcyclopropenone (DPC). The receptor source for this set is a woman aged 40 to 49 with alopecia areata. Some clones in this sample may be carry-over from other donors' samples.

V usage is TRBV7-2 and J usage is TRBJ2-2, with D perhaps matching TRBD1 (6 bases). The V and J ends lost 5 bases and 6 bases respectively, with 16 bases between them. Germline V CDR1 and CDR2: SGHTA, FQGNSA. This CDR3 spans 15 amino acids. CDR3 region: CASSLNAQGSGELFF. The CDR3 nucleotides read TGTGCCAGCAGCCTGAACGCCCAGGGGTCCGGGGAGCTGTTTTTT.

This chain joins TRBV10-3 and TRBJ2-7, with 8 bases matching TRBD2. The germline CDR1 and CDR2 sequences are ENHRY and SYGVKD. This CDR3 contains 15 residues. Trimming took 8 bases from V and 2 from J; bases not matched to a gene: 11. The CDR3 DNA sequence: TGTGCCATCGGGCGACGGGAGGGCCCGACCTACGAGCAGTACTTC. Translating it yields CAIGRREGPTYEQYF.

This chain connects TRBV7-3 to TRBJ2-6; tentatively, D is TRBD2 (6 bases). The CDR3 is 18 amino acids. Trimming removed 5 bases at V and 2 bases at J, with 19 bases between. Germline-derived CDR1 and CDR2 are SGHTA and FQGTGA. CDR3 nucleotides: TGTGCCAGCAGCCCACCGGGGGTTCCAGGCGCTGGGGCCAACGTCCTGACTTTC. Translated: CASSPPGVPGAGANVLTF.

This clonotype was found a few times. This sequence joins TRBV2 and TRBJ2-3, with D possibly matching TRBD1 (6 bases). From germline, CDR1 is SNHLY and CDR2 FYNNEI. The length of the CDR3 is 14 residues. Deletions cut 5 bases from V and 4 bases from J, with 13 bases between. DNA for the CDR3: TGTGCCAGCAGTTTGAAGGACAGACCAGATACGCAGTATTTT. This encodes CASSLKDRPDTQYF.

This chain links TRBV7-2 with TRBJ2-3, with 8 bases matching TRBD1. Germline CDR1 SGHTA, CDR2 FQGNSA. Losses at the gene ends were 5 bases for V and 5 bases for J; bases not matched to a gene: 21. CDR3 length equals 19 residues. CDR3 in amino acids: CASSPGPGQDVFDEDTQYF. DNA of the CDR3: TGTGCCAGCAGCCCCGGGCCGGGACAGGATGTTTTCGACGAAGATACGCAGTATTTT.

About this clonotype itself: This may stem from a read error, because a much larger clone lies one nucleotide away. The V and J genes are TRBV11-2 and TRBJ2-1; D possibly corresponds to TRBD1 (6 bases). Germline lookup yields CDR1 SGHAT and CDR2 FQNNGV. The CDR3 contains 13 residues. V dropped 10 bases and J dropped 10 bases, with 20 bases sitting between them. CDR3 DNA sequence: TGTGCCAACAGTGCCAACAGGGCCGGAGAGCAGTTCTTC. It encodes CANSANRAGEQFF.

The CDR3 is CAGYRDLNSPLHF. CDR3 DNA: TGTGCCGGATACCGGGACCTCAATTCACCCCTCCACTTT. The chain carries TRBV2 and TRBJ1-6; D may be TRBD1 (5 bases). CDR3 length equals 13 residues. V was shortened by 11 bases and J by 7 bases, with 15 bases between the two germline ends. Looked up from germline, CDR1 is SNHLY and CDR2 is FYNNEI.

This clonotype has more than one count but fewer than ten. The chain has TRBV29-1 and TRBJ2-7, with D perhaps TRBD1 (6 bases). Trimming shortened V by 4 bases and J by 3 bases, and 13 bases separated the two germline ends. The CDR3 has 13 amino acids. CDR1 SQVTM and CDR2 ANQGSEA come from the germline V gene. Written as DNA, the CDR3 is TGCAGCGTTGCCAGGGGTAGGGACTACGAGCAGTACTTC. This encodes CSVARGRDYEQYF.

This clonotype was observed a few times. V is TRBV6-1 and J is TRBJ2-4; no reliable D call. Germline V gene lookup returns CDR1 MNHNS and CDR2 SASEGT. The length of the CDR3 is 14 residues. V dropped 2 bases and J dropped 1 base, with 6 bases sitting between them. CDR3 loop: CASSERAAKNIQYF. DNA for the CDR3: TGTGCCAGCAGTGAAAGGGCGGCCAAAAACATTCAGTACTTC.

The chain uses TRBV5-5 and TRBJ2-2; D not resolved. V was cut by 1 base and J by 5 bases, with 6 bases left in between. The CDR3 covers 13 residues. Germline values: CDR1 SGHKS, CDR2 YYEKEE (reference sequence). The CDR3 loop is CASSLTRTGELFF. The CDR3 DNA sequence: TGTGCCAGCAGCTTGACACGGACCGGGGAGCTGTTTTTT.

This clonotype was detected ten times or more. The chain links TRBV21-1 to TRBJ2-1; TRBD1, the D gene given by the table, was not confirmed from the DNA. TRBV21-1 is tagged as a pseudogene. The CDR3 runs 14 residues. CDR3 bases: TGTGCCAGCAGCAAAAGGGGGAAGTACAATGAGCAGTTCTTC. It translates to CASSKRGKYNEQFF.

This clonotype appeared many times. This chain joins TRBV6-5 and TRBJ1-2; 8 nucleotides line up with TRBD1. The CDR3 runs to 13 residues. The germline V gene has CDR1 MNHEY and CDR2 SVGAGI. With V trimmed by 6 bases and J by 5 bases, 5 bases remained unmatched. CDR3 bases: TGTGCCAGCAGGCCAGGGGGCGGGTATGGCTACACCTTC. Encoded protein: CASRPGGGYGYTF.

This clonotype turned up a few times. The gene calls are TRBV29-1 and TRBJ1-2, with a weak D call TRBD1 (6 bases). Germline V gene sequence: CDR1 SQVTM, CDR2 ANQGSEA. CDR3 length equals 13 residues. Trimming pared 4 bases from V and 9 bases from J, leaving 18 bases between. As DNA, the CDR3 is TGCAGCGTTGTTACAGGGTACAGGACGAGCTACACCTTC. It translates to CSVVTGYRTSYTF.